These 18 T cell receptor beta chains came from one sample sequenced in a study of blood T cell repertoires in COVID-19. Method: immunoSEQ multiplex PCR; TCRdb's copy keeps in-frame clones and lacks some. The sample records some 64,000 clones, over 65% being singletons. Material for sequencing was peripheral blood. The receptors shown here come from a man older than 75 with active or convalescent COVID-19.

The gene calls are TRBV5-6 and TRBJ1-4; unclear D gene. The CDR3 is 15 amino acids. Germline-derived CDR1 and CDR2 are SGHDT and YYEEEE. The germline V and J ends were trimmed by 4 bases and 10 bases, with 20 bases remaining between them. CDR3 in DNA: TGTGCCAGCAGCCCGACGCGGAAGGATAGCGGAAAACTGTTTTTT. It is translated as CASSPTRKDSGKLFF.

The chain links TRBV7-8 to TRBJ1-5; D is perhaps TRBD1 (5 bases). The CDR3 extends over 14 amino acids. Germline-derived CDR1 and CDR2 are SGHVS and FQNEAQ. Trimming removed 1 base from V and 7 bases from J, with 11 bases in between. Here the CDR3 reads CASSLDAWGQPQHF. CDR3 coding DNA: TGTGCCAGCAGCTTAGATGCTTGGGGCCAGCCCCAGCATTTT.

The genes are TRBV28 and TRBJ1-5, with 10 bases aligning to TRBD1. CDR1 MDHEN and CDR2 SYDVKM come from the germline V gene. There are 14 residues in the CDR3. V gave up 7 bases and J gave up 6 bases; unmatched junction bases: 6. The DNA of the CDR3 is TGTGCCAGCACGGACTGGACAGGGGGTCAGCCCCAGCATTTT. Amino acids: CASTDWTGGQPQHF.

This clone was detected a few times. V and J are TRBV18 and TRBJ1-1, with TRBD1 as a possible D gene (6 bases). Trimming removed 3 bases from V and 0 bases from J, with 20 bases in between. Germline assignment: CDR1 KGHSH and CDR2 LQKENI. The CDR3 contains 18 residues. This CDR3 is CASSPRRAGVELNTEAFF. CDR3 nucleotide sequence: TGTGCCAGCTCACCCCGTCGGGCAGGGGTGGAACTGAACACTGAAGCTTTCTTT.

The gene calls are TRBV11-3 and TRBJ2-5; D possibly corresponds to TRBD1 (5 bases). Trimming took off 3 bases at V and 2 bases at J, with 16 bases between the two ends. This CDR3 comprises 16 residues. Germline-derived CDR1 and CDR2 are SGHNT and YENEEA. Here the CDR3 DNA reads TGTGCCAGCAGCTTGGGGCGAAGAGAAAGACAAGAGACCCAGTACTTC. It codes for CASSLGRRERQETQYF.

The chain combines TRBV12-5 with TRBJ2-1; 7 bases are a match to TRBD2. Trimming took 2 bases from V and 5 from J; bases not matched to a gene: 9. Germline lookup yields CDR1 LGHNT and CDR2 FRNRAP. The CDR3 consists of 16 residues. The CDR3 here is CASGLLGGGTNNEQFF. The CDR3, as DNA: TGTGCTAGTGGTTTGCTGGGCGGGGGAACTAACAATGAGCAGTTCTTC.

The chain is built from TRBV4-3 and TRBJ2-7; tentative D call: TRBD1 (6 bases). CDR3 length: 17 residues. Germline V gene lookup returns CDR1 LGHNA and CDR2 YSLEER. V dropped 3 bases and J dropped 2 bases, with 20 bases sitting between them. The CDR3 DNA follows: TGCGCCAGCAGCCAGCGCCTTGACTGGACAGAACCCTACGAGCAGTACTTC. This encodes CASSQRLDWTEPYEQYF.

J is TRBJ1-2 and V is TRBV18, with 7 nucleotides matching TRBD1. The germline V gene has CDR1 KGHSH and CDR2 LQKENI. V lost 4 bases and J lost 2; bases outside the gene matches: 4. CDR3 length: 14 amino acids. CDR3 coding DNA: TGTGCCAGCTCACGTTGGGACAGAAACTATGGCTACACCTTC. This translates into CASSRWDRNYGYTF. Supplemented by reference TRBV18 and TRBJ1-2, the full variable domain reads NAGVMQNPRHLVRRRGQEARLRCSPMKGHSHVYWYRQLPEEGLKFMVYLQKENIIDESGMPKERFSAEFPKEGPSILRIQQVVRGDSAAYFCASSRWDRNYGYTFGSGTRLTVV.

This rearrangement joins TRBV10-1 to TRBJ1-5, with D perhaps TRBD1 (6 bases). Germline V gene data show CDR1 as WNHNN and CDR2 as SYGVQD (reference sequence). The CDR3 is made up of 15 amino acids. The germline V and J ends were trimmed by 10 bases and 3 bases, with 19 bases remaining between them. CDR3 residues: CANVPGAAFNQPQHF. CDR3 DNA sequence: TGCGCCAACGTACCAGGGGCCGCTTTCAATCAGCCCCAGCATTTT.

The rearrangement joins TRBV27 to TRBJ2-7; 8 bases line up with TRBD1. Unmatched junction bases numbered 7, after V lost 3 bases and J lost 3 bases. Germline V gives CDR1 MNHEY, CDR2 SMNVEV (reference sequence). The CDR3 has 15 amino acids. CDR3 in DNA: TGTGCCAGCAGTTTCGGCCAGGGGGCAGGCTACGAGCAGTACTTC. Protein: CASSFGQGAGYEQYF.

CDR3 sequence reads: CASSSKTSGNYNEQFF. In DNA, the CDR3 is TGTGCCAGCAGCTCAAAAACTAGCGGGAACTACAATGAGCAGTTCTTC. V and J are TRBV7-9 and TRBJ2-1, with 10 bases lining up with TRBD2. The germline CDR1 and CDR2 sequences are SEHNR and FQNEAQ (reference sequence). Unmatched junction bases numbered 6, after V lost 4 bases and J lost 3 bases. This CDR3 region has 16 residues.

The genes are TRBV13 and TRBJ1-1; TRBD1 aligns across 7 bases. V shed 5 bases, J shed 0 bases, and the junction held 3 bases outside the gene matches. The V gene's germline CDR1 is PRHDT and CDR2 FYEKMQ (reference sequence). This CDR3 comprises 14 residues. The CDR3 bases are TGTGCCAGCAGCCAACAGGGGCTGAACACTGAAGCTTTCTTT. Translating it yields CASSQQGLNTEAFF.

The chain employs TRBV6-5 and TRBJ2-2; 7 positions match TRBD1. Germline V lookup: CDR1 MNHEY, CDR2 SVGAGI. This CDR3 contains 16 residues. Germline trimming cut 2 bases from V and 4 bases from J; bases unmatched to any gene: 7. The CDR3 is CASSYHGQVLTGELFF. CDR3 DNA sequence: TGTGCCAGCAGTTACCACGGACAGGTGCTCACCGGGGAGCTGTTTTTT.

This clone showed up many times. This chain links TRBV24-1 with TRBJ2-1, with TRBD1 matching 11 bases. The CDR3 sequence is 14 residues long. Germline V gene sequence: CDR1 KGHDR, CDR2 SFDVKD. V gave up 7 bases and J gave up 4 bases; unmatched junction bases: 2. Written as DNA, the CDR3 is TGTGCCACCAGAGGGACAGGGGGGTACAATGAGCAGTTCTTC. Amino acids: CATRGTGGYNEQFF.

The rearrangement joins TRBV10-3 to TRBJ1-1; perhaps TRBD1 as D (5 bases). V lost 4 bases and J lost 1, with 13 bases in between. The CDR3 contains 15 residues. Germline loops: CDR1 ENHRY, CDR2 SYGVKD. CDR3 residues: CAISGRGGANTEAFF. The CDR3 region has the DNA TGTGCCATCAGTGGTCGGGGAGGGGCGAACACTGAAGCTTTCTTT.

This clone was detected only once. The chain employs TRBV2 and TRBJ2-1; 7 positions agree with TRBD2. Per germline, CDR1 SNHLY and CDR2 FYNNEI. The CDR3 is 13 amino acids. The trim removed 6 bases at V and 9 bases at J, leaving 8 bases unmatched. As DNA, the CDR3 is TGTGCCAGCAGAGGACTAGTGCGCGCTGAGCAGTTCTTC. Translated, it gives CASRGLVRAEQFF.

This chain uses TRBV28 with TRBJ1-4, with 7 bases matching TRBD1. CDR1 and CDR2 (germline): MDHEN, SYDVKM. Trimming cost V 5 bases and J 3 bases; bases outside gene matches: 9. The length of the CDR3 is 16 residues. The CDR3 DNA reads TGTGCCAGCAGTACAGGGGCCCAGCTTGCTAATGAAAAACTGTTTTTT. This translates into CASSTGAQLANEKLFF.

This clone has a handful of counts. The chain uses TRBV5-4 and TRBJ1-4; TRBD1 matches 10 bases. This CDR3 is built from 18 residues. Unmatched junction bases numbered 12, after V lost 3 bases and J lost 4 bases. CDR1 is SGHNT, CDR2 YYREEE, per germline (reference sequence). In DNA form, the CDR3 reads TGTGCCAGCAGCTCCACCCCCCGGGACAGGGGAGTTAATGAAAAACTGTTTTTT. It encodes CASSSTPRDRGVNEKLFF. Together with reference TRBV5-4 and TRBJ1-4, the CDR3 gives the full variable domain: ETGVTQSPTHLIKTRGQQVTLRCSSQSGHNTVSWYQQALGQGPQFIFQYYREEENGRGNFPPRFSGLQFPNYSSELNVNALELDDSALYLCASSSTPRDRGVNEKLFFGSGTQLSVL.